The 13 T cell receptor beta chains listed next were all sequenced from one sample in a study of T cells in Graves' hyperthyroidism and ophthalmopathy (dated by TCRdb to about 2019). The library was generated by multiplex PCR. The sequencer listed for this sample is Illumina HiSeq 2000. The TCR beta CDR3 regions were amplified from the RNA transcripts. The TCR CDR3 was subjected to a first round of RT-PCR using the HTBI primer set and the Qiagen OneStep RT-PCR kit. TCRdb cleaned the public reads at Q25 with fastp, built clones with MiXCR and kept in-frame beta chains. Merged by CDR3 protein, the rows form single entries marked with the most common genes and DNA. For this sample there are about 840,000 distinct CDR3 sequences; approximately 40% appear just once. More than 7% of the sample rests with the top ten. The material sequenced was blood. Receptors originate from a man aged 18-30 years with Graves' hyperthyroidism.

This clonotype turned up a few times. V usage is TRBV9 and J usage is TRBJ2-2; TRBD2 agrees at 8 bases. This CDR3 has 14 amino acids. The germline V gene encodes CDR1 SGDLS and CDR2 YYNGEE. Trimming at V came to 0 bases and at J to 7 bases, leaving 2 bases not matched to a gene. The CDR3 spells CASSVGGLVGELFF. Here the CDR3 DNA reads TGTGCCAGCAGCGTAGGGGGACTAGTCGGGGAGCTGTTTTTT. The complete variable domain, with remaining parts taken from reference TRBV9 and TRBJ2-2, reads DSGVTQTPKHLITATGQRVTLRCSPRSGDLSVYWYQQSLDQGLQFLIQYYNGEERAKGNILERFSAQQFPDLHSELNLSSLELGDSALYFCASSVGGLVGELFFGEGSRLTVL.

This rearrangement joins TRBV10-3 to TRBJ1-6; D not certain. Germline V CDR1 and CDR2: ENHRY, SYGVKD. This CDR3 contains 14 residues. Trimming left V 6 bases short and J 6 bases short, with 12 bases between. In DNA, the CDR3 is TGTGCCATCAGCTTTGAGGCGGGTAATTCACCCCTCCACTTT. It translates to CAISFEAGNSPLHF.

This clonotype appeared many times. This chain joins TRBV24-1 and TRBJ1-1; D is unclear. Trimming left V 5 bases short and J 6 bases short, with 15 bases between. Germline loops: CDR1 KGHDR, CDR2 SFDVKD. The CDR3 is 14 residues long. The DNA for the CDR3 is TGTGCCACCAGTGTTTCGGAGGGTACGGCTGAAGCTTTCTTT. Protein sequence: CATSVSEGTAEAFF.

In this sample, this clonotype turned up many times. The V and J genes are TRBV7-6 and TRBJ1-2; D perhaps matches TRBD1 (6 bases). With 8 bases removed from V and 10 bases from J, the gap between germline ends came to 17 bases. Per germline, CDR1 SGHVS and CDR2 FNYEAQ. There are 12 residues in the CDR3. The CDR3 protein is CASYTGRGDYTF. For the CDR3, the DNA is TGTGCCAGCTATACAGGGCGAGGAGACTACACCTTC.

The chain links TRBV20-1 to TRBJ2-2; a possible D gene is TRBD1 (6 bases). The CDR3 extends over 14 amino acids. Between the trimmed V and J ends, which lost 0 bases and 6 bases, there was a span of 11 bases. Germline CDR1 is DFQATT and CDR2 is SNEGSKA (reference sequence). The CDR3 protein is CSARDNTGPGELFF. The DNA of the CDR3 is TGCAGTGCTAGAGACAACACAGGGCCCGGGGAGCTGTTTTTT.

The rearrangement uses TRBV2 and TRBJ1-2; no firm D call. The germline gives CDR1 SNHLY, CDR2 FYNNEI. Trimming shortened V by 6 bases and J by 4 bases, and 12 bases separated the two germline ends. CDR3 length equals 13 residues. The CDR3 nucleotides are TGTGCCAGCAGCCAAGAGGTCCTCTATGGCTACACCTTC. It yields the protein CASSQEVLYGYTF.

The chain combines TRBV29-1 with TRBJ2-2; TRBD2 matches at 9 bases. The CDR3 is 16 amino acids. The germline gives CDR1 SQVTM, CDR2 ANQGSEA. Losses at the gene ends were 8 bases for V and 5 bases for J; bases not matched to a gene: 15. CDR3 amino acids: CSIVGLSGRLTGELFF. Here the CDR3 DNA reads TGCAGCATTGTAGGTCTTAGCGGGAGACTTACCGGGGAGCTGTTTTTT.

This chain joins TRBV7-8 and TRBJ1-5; TRBD1 matches at 10 bases. Unmatched junction bases numbered 8, after V lost 4 bases and J lost 5 bases. The CDR3 length is 16 residues. Germline V gene data show CDR1 as SGHVS and CDR2 as FQNEAQ. The CDR3 loop reads CASSSGTGAFDQPQHF. The CDR3 DNA sequence: TGTGCCAGCAGCTCCGGGACAGGGGCTTTTGATCAGCCCCAGCATTTT.

This chain uses TRBV11-1 with TRBJ1-4; D call uncertain. Trimming took off 7 bases at V and 0 bases at J, with 6 bases between the two ends. Germline V gene data show CDR1 as SGHAT and CDR2 as FQDESV (reference sequence). This CDR3 comprises 13 residues. The CDR3 here is CASTDTTNEKLFF. The CDR3 nucleotides are TGTGCCAGCACCGATACAACTAATGAAAAACTGTTTTTT.

This chain joins TRBV5-1 and TRBJ1-2, with 7 bases matching TRBD1. The CDR3 sequence is 15 residues long. V dropped 1 base and J dropped 5; count of bases not matched to a gene: 8. Per germline, CDR1 SGHRS and CDR2 YFSETQ. This CDR3 reads CASSLTTGEEYGYTF. DNA of the CDR3: TGCGCCAGCAGCTTGACTACAGGGGAGGAATATGGCTACACCTTC. The entire variable domain, with the rest obtained from reference TRBV5-1 and TRBJ1-2, is as follows: KAGVTQTPRYLIKTRGQQVTLSCSPISGHRSVSWYQQTPGQGLQFLFEYFSETQRNKGNFPGRFSGRQFSNSRSEMNVSTLELGDSALYLCASSLTTGEEYGYTFGSGTRLTVV.

The chain combines TRBV29-1 with TRBJ1-1, with D unresolved. This CDR3 is 10 amino acids long. Germline CDR1 is SQVTM and CDR2 is ANQGSEA. V was pared by 8 bases and J by 6 bases, with 10 bases between. The CDR3 bases are TGCAGCTGGGATAGGTCTGAAGCTTTCTTT. Amino acids: CSWDRSEAFF.

The chain couples TRBV2 to TRBJ1-4, with unresolved D. The CDR3 totals 18 residues. Germline V gene data show CDR1 as SNHLY and CDR2 as FYNNEI. V lost 5 bases and J lost 0, with 19 bases in between. Here the CDR3 reads CASSPGLGIRATNEKLFF. CDR3 bases: TGTGCCAGCAGTCCCGGATTGGGAATACGTGCAACTAATGAAAAACTGTTTTTT.

This clonotype has at least ten counts. This chain uses TRBV25-1 with TRBJ2-7, with a tentative D call TRBD2 (5 bases). V was cut by 10 bases and J by 3 bases, with 13 bases left in between. The CDR3 contains 12 residues. Germline V CDR1 and CDR2: MGHDK, SYGVNS. As DNA, the CDR3 is TGTGCCACTTCTCCGGCGGGCTACGAGCAGTACTTC. Its translation is CATSPAGYEQYF.